A single sample is the source of the 13 T cell receptor beta chains below, sequenced in a study of naive and memory T cell subsets. Study-level points and caveats: A few larger clonotypes appeared in naive repertoires, especially CD8, possibly memory cells re-expressing CD45RA.

Their target antigens are unknown. The beta constant-region primer was an equimolar mix of two oligonucleotides covering TRBC1 and TRBC2. Four rounds of PCR amplified the ligated cDNA using nested alpha and beta constant-region primers plus SP2. Each CDR3 protein gets one entry after TCRdb re-called the UMI-ligation and nested PCR reads with MiXCR. The repertoire has 98,000 or so distinct CDR3 sequences, approximately 11% of them found once; the top ten carry approximately 0.14%. Source material: naive CD4+ T cells from blood. The receptors stem from a human donor in good health.

This clonotype was seen many times. CDR3 DNA: TGTGCCAGCAGCTCCAGTGGAGGGGTTGGGGCCAACGTCCTGACTTTC. This translates into CASSSSGGVGANVLTF. The chain recombines TRBV9 with TRBJ2-6, with a possible D match to TRBD2 (6 bases). From germline, CDR1 is SGDLS and CDR2 YYNGEE. This CDR3 comprises 16 residues. The V end lost 4 bases, the J end lost 3 bases, and 14 bases lay between the germline ends.

This chain uses TRBV30 with TRBJ2-3, with 8 bases aligning to TRBD1. CDR3 length: 15 amino acids. CDR1 is GTSNPN, CDR2 SVGIG, per germline (reference sequence). The V segment lost 4 bases and the J segment 3 bases; nucleotides outside the gene matches: 9. The CDR3 protein is CAWTYGQGVTDTQYF. The CDR3 DNA is TGTGCCTGGACCTATGGACAGGGTGTTACAGATACGCAGTATTTT. Filled out from reference TRBV30 and TRBJ2-3, the complete variable domain reads SQTIHQWPATLVQPVGSPLSLECTVEGTSNPNLYWYRQAAGRGLQLLFYSVGIGQISSEVPQNLSASRPQDRQFILSSKKLLLSDSGFYLCAWTYGQGVTDTQYFGPGTRLTVL.

This sequence joins TRBV7-2 and TRBJ1-1, with 7 bases lining up with TRBD1. V lost 2 bases, J lost 6 bases, and 6 bases stayed unmatched. This CDR3 has 14 amino acids. Looked up from germline, CDR1 is SGHTA and CDR2 is FQGNSA. CDR3 DNA sequence: TGTGCCAGCAGCTTACCCACAGGGGTCGCTGAAGCTTTCTTT. Protein product: CASSLPTGVAEAFF.

Many counts were recorded for this clonotype. The chain combines TRBV29-1 with TRBJ2-7; D gene unclear. V lost 6 bases, J lost 2 bases, and 8 bases lay in between. The germline gives CDR1 SQVTM, CDR2 ANQGSEA. CDR3 length: 11 amino acids. CDR3 sequence reads: CSVHSPYEQYF. In DNA form, the CDR3 reads TGCAGCGTGCACAGCCCCTACGAGCAGTACTTC.

Many counts were recorded for this clonotype. DNA for the CDR3: TGTGCCAGCAGTGAAGGCCAGGCCATTCAGTACTTC. Translated, it gives CASSEGQAIQYF. The chain couples TRBV2 to TRBJ2-4; D unresolved. V lost 1 base and J lost 9, with 7 bases in between. CDR3 length: 12 residues. Per germline, CDR1 SNHLY and CDR2 FYNNEI.

J is TRBJ2-2 and V is TRBV28, with a tentative D call TRBD2 (5 bases). The V end lost 5 bases, the J end lost 1 base, and 8 bases lay between the germline ends. This CDR3 has 14 residues. The germline gives CDR1 MDHEN, CDR2 SYDVKM. In DNA, the CDR3 is TGTGCCAGCAGTCCTACTAGGAACACCGGGGAGCTGTTTTTT. Translated, it gives CASSPTRNTGELFF.

J is TRBJ2-3 and V is TRBV28; 8 nucleotides line up with TRBD1. V trimming: 8 bases; J trimming: 6 bases; junction bases outside the gene matches: 10. The CDR3 runs to 14 residues. Germline V gene sequence: CDR1 MDHEN, CDR2 SYDVKM. The CDR3 DNA follows: TGTGCCAGCCAGAGCACAGGGGGTATCGATACGCAGTATTTT. This codes for CASQSTGGIDTQYF.

At least ten counts were recorded for this clonotype. The chain employs TRBV24-1 and TRBJ2-1, with D possibly being TRBD1 or TRBD2 (5 bases each). Looked up from germline, CDR1 is KGHDR and CDR2 is SFDVKD. V lost 1 base and J 4 bases, leaving 10 bases between the germline ends. This CDR3 is built from 15 residues. The CDR3 nucleotides are TGTGCCACCAGTGATTTTGGGACCTATTACAATGAGCAGTTCTTC. This encodes CATSDFGTYYNEQFF.

The chain couples TRBV6-5 to TRBJ1-2; a possible D gene is TRBD1 (6 bases). This CDR3 has 16 amino acids. The germline V and J ends were trimmed by 0 bases and 8 bases, with 19 bases remaining between them. The V gene's germline CDR1 is MNHEY and CDR2 SVGAGI. The CDR3 DNA sequence: TGTGCCAGCAGTTACTCGACTGTGACAGGACGCTCGGGCTACACCTTC. It encodes CASSYSTVTGRSGYTF.

This clonotype has more than one count but fewer than ten. This chain connects TRBV7-3 to TRBJ2-6, with 8 bases lining up with TRBD1. This CDR3 spans 15 amino acids. CDR1 is SGHTA, CDR2 FQGTGA, per germline. J gave up 3 bases and V 5 bases, and 3 bases lay outside the gene matches. The CDR3 nucleotides are TGTGCCAGCAGCCCAGACAGGGGTGGGGCCAACGTCCTGACTTTC. Protein sequence: CASSPDRGGANVLTF. Looking up the rest from reference TRBV7-3 and TRBJ2-6 gives the full variable domain: GAGVSQTPSNKVTEKGKYVELRCDPISGHTALYWYRQSLGQGPEFLIYFQGTGAADDSGLPNDRFFAVRPEGSVSTLKIQRTERGDSAVYLCASSPDRGGANVLTFGAGSRLTVL.

This clonotype was counted a few times. The chain employs TRBV18 and TRBJ2-5; no firm D call. The germline gives CDR1 KGHSH, CDR2 LQKENI. V lost 5 bases to trimming and J lost 1 base, with 8 bases between them. The length of the CDR3 is 13 residues. The CDR3 sequence is CASSIRVQETQYF. The CDR3 DNA is TGTGCCAGCTCAATAAGAGTCCAAGAGACCCAGTACTTC.

V is TRBV7-2 and J is TRBJ1-1, with 9 bases that match TRBD1. Germline CDR1 reads SGHTA; CDR2 reads FQGNSA. The CDR3 spans 14 residues. The trim removed 4 bases at V and 8 bases at J, leaving 8 bases unmatched. The CDR3 sequence: CASSSGTGRFEAFF. The CDR3 DNA follows: TGTGCCAGCAGCTCTGGGACAGGGAGGTTCGAAGCTTTCTTT.

This sequence joins TRBV27 and TRBJ2-7; 11 bases are shared with TRBD1. The CDR3 consists of 14 residues. Germline V gene data show CDR1 as MNHEY and CDR2 as SMNVEV (reference sequence). The V and J ends lost 6 bases and 6 bases, in that order; junction bases with no gene match: 7. CDR3 loop: CASSRDRGTAEQYF. The CDR3 nucleotides are TGTGCCAGCAGCCGGGACAGGGGGACTGCCGAGCAGTACTTC.